One and the same sample provided the 23 T cell receptor beta chains below, sequenced in a study of early T cells in non-severe SARS-CoV-2 infection. TCRdb passed the 5' RACE reads through MiXCR, listing each CDR3 protein once. Among about 100,000 distinct CDR3 sequences listed, roughly 11% were seen once. What was sequenced was whole blood. The receptors stem from an adult who was a healthcare worker with PCR-confirmed SARS-CoV-2 infection or an uninfected control (not recorded which).

This clonotype was recorded at least ten times. The chain uses TRBV20-1 and TRBJ2-1; D possibly corresponds to TRBD1 (6 bases). Germline V CDR1 and CDR2: DFQATT, SNEGSKA (reference sequence). The CDR3 spans 14 residues. V was pared by 1 base and J by 6 bases, with 13 bases between. This CDR3 reads CSARVGGATNEQFF. The CDR3 nucleotides read TGCAGTGCTAGAGTAGGGGGAGCGACCAATGAGCAGTTCTTC.

This clonotype turned up a few times. The rearrangement uses TRBV5-1 and TRBJ2-4; 8 bases fit TRBD1. With 3 bases clipped from V and 5 bases from J, the junction kept 7 bases outside the gene matches. The CDR3 totals 15 residues. Germline V lookup: CDR1 SGHRS, CDR2 YFSETQ. As DNA, the CDR3 is TGCGCCAGCAGCTCTAACCCGGGACAGGAAAACATTCAGTACTTC. It specifies CASSSNPGQENIQYF.

The table lists this clonotype with many counts. The rearrangement joins TRBV6-6 to TRBJ2-5; TRBD2 aligns across 8 bases. Looked up from germline, CDR1 is MNHNY and CDR2 is SVGAGI (reference sequence). This CDR3 contains 14 residues. V was pared by 5 bases and J by 4 bases, with 6 bases of the junction left unmatched. This chain's CDR3 is CASSPRAGGETQYF. DNA of the CDR3: TGTGCCAGCAGTCCACGGGCGGGAGGAGAGACCCAGTACTTC.

This clonotype was picked up many times. The chain links TRBV7-9 to TRBJ2-6; 9 bases are shared with TRBD1. The V segment lost 6 bases and the J segment 1 base; nucleotides outside the gene matches: 7. The CDR3 sequence is 17 residues long. Germline loops: CDR1 SEHNR, CDR2 FQNEAQ (reference sequence). CDR3 in amino acids: CASRRGTGSSGANVLTF. The CDR3 bases are TGTGCCAGCAGGCGTGGGACAGGGTCTTCTGGGGCCAACGTCCTGACTTTC.

This clonotype has a handful of counts. The chain couples TRBV12-3 or TRBV12-4 to TRBJ1-2; D ambiguous. The ends were cut back, 4 bases at V and 6 bases at J, with 12 bases in the middle. There are 13 residues in the CDR3. The CDR3: CASSYGIRHGYTF. The CDR3 region has the DNA TGTGCCAGCAGTTATGGGATTCGGCATGGCTACACCTTC.

The chain joins TRBV5-1 to TRBJ2-5; D not certain. CDR3 length: 13 residues. Germline V gene data show CDR1 as SGHRS and CDR2 as YFSETQ. V lost 0 bases and J 3 bases, leaving 6 bases between the germline ends. The CDR3: CASSLVAEETQYF. In nucleotides, the CDR3 is TGCGCCAGCAGCTTGGTTGCGGAAGAGACCCAGTACTTC.

This clonotype was seen at least ten times. This chain links TRBV6-5 with TRBJ2-1; the D is unclear. V shed 5 bases and J shed 3 bases, with 14 bases lying between them. There are 15 residues in the CDR3. Germline CDR1 and CDR2: MNHEY and SVGAGI. In DNA form, the CDR3 reads TGTGCCAGCAGTCCCGACAAACTTAACTACAATGAGCAGTTCTTC. This codes for CASSPDKLNYNEQFF.

At least ten counts were recorded for this clonotype. V usage is TRBV6-4 and J usage is TRBJ1-6, with D hard to call. Germline V gives CDR1 MRHNA, CDR2 SNTAGT. V was trimmed by 4 bases and J by 7 bases, leaving 11 bases between them. The CDR3 length is 14 residues. The CDR3 DNA is TGTGCCAGCAGTGCCCGGGGAGAGAATTCACCCCTCCACTTT. Translated: CASSARGENSPLHF.

The rearrangement joins TRBV2 to TRBJ1-6; TRBD1 agrees at 7 bases. The CDR3 loop spans 18 amino acids. Germline CDR1 and CDR2: SNHLY and FYNNEI. Trimming cost V 5 bases and J 3 bases; bases outside gene matches: 13. The CDR3 DNA reads TGTGCCAGCAGTCTCAGGGGGTCCGCCTTATACTATAATTCACCCCTCCACTTT. It yields the protein CASSLRGSALYYNSPLHF.

As for this clonotype: One end of the junction does not line up with germline, which may come from a read error. The rearrangement uses TRBV20-1 and TRBJ2-7; 16 bases map to TRBD2. CDR3 length: 16 residues. Germline CDR1 reads DFQATT; CDR2 reads SNEGSKA (reference sequence). Here the CDR3 DNA reads TGCAGTGCTACGGGACTAGCGGGAGGGGACTCCAACGAGCAGTACTTC. This translates into CSATGLAGGDSNEQYF.

This clonotype was observed a few times. J is TRBJ2-5 and V is TRBV10-2; D possibly corresponds to TRBD2 (5 bases). The germline V gene encodes CDR1 WSHSY and CDR2 SAAADI. The CDR3 contains 13 residues. V was clipped by 3 bases and J by 4 bases, with 9 bases between them. The CDR3 region has the DNA TGCGCCAGCAGTGAATACGCGGGAGAGACCCAGTACTTC. Translated, it gives CASSEYAGETQYF.

Only a few counts were recorded for this clonotype. J is TRBJ2-1 and V is TRBV7-2; TRBD2 agrees at 7 bases. The CDR3 has 15 amino acids. Germline-derived CDR1 and CDR2 are SGHTA and FQGNSA. V shed 4 bases and J 3 bases; nucleotides not matched to a gene: 6. CDR3 bases: TGTGCCAGCAGCTCTGGTGGCGGGGGCTACAATGAGCAGTTCTTC. Translating gives CASSSGGGGYNEQFF.

The rearrangement links TRBV11-1 to TRBJ2-1, with TRBD2 matching 10 bases. V lost 5 bases and J lost 8; bases outside the gene matches: 12. Germline CDR1 SGHAT, CDR2 FQDESV (reference sequence). This CDR3 contains 16 residues. The CDR3 coding sequence is TGTGCCAGCAGCGTAAAGCCATCGACTAGCGGGCATGAGCAGTTCTTC. Its translation: CASSVKPSTSGHEQFF.

This clonotype appeared many times. The V and J genes are TRBV28 and TRBJ2-2; 7 positions agree with TRBD1. Germline CDR1 is MDHEN and CDR2 is SYDVKM. This CDR3 spans 16 amino acids. Trimming removed 5 bases from V and 2 bases from J; junction bases left unmatched: 8. The CDR3 DNA reads as TGTGCCAGCAGTGTGTCCGGGACAGCTAACACCGGGGAGCTGTTTTTT. Translation: CASSVSGTANTGELFF.

At least ten counts were recorded for this clonotype. One end of the junction varies from germline; a read error may be responsible. The chain couples TRBV27 to TRBJ1-2, with D possibly matching TRBD1 (5 bases). The germline CDR1 and CDR2 sequences are MNHEY and SMNVEV (reference sequence). This CDR3 is 13 amino acids long. Here the CDR3 reads CASSPHSYRSFHF. The CDR3 coding sequence is TGTGCCAGCAGTCCGCATTCCTACAGGTCTTTTCACTTC.

This clonotype was picked up a small number of times. This sequence joins TRBV5-4 and TRBJ2-3; 13 nucleotides match TRBD2. Germline loops: CDR1 SGHNT, CDR2 YYREEE (reference sequence). The V gene end was trimmed by 3 bases and the J gene end by 5 bases; junction bases not matched to a gene: 6. The length of the CDR3 is 16 residues. The CDR3 is CASSWGGLAGEDTQYF. In DNA form, the CDR3 reads TGTGCCAGCAGCTGGGGAGGACTAGCGGGAGAAGATACGCAGTATTTT.

This clonotype was picked up many times. This CDR3 is CASSSRGTSGANVLTF. CDR3 nucleotide sequence: TGTGCCAGCAGTTCCCGGGGGACCTCTGGGGCCAACGTCCTGACTTTC. This sequence joins TRBV28 and TRBJ2-6; TRBD2 might be the D (6 bases). This CDR3 contains 16 residues. Germline values: CDR1 MDHEN, CDR2 SYDVKM. With 4 bases removed from V and 0 bases from J, the gap between germline ends came to 10 bases.

The CDR3 nucleotides are TGTGCCAGCAGTTACTCTCAAGCGGGTACCTACGAGCAGTACTTC. Its protein is CASSYSQAGTYEQYF. The J gene is TRBJ2-7, the V gene TRBV6-5; possible D gene TRBD2, 6 bases. CDR1 is MNHEY, CDR2 SVGAGI, per germline. This CDR3 contains 15 residues. V lost 0 bases and J lost 2, with 11 bases in between.

This clonotype showed up many times. This chain links TRBV20-1 with TRBJ2-3, with 7 bases identical to TRBD1. The length of the CDR3 is 15 residues. V lost 6 bases and J lost 2; bases outside the gene matches: 11. The germline gives CDR1 DFQATT, CDR2 SNEGSKA (reference sequence). CDR3 sequence (DNA): TGCAGTGCGGTACCGGGACAGTATCACACAGATACGCAGTATTTT. Amino acids: CSAVPGQYHTDTQYF.

This clonotype occurred a few times. The J gene is TRBJ2-7, the V gene TRBV7-2, with 13 positions matching TRBD2. CDR1 SGHTA and CDR2 FQGNSA come from the germline V gene. The CDR3 is 17 residues long. Germline trimming cut 2 bases from V and 5 bases from J; bases unmatched to any gene: 9. The CDR3 DNA reads as TGTGCCAGCAGCTTAAGAAGGACTAGCGGGAGTATGGACGAGCAGTACTTC. Its protein is CASSLRRTSGSMDEQYF.

This clonotype was seen a handful of times. The gene calls are TRBV3-1 and TRBJ2-2; D not certain. CDR1 and CDR2 (germline): LGHDT, YNNKEL (reference sequence). The CDR3 has 11 amino acids. The V end lost 6 bases, the J end lost 4 bases, and 3 bases lay between the germline ends. The CDR3 coding sequence is TGTGCCAGCAGACTCACCGGGGAGCTGTTTTTT. Protein: CASRLTGELFF.

This clonotype was seen many times. The chain couples TRBV6-4 to TRBJ2-3; D assignment may be TRBD1 or TRBD2 (5 bases each). The V end was cut by 4 bases, the J end by 8 bases, with 13 bases between. Per the germline V gene, CDR1 is MRHNA and CDR2 is SNTAGT. This CDR3 spans 13 amino acids. Here the CDR3 reads CASSASTGTTQYF. In DNA, the CDR3 is TGTGCCAGCAGTGCATCCACCGGGACTACGCAGTATTTT.

This clonotype appeared a few times. The V gene is TRBV28, the J gene TRBJ2-2; no definite D call. The CDR3 runs to 14 residues. Deletions cut 3 bases from V and 8 bases from J, with 13 bases between. Germline lookup yields CDR1 MDHEN and CDR2 SYDVKM. The DNA for the CDR3 is TGTGCCAGCAGTTTCACCCAGCTTGGGGGGGAGCTGTTTTTT. As protein: CASSFTQLGGELFF.